The source of this T cell receptor (beta chain) is a study of response to subunit inactivated influenza vaccine. The germline V and J ends were trimmed by 3 bases and 1 base, with 12 bases remaining between them. The CDR3 has 15 residues. Germline CDR1 reads SGHRS; CDR2 reads YFSETQ. In TCRdb, the RT-PCR reads were re-called with MiXCR into one record per CDR3 protein. In the table there are some 550,000 distinct CDR3 sequences, around a quarter of which are singletons. The sample was also reused in another study, on T cells expressing NK-cell markers. That report adds: The authors made TCR beta cDNA libraries by 5'RACE template switching. This switching added a universal primer site and UMIs. It was from sorted CD3+CD56+NKG2C+, CD3+CD56+NKG2C- and CD3+CD56-NKG2C+ T cells that TCR beta repertoires came. Similarly, these clonotypes led the CD3+CD56-NKG2C+ fraction as well in four donors.

The chain carries TRBV5-1 and TRBJ2-3; a possible D gene is TRBD2 (7 bases). Material: CD4+ T cells sorted from PBMCs, obtained 11 to 12 days after vaccination. The sequence came from a man aged 45 to 65 who received an inactivated influenza vaccine. CDR3: CASSWGGQRTDTQYF. CDR3 in DNA: TGCGCCAGCAGCTGGGGGGGACAACGCACAGATACGCAGTATTTT. Full variable domain (remainder filled in from reference TRBV5-1 and TRBJ2-3): KAGVTQTPRYLIKTRGQQVTLSCSPISGHRSVSWYQQTPGQGLQFLFEYFSETQRNKGNFPGRFSGRQFSNSRSEMNVSTLELGDSALYLCASSWGGQRTDTQYFGPGTRLTVL.